Shown below are 7 T cell receptor beta chains from a single sample sequenced in a study of T cell changes during pregnancy in multiple sclerosis. Repertoires were generated with immunoSEQ multiplex PCR, while TCRdb's copy carries only in-frame clones and drops some. Among roughly 80,000 clones listed, approximately 93% were seen once. The starting material was peripheral blood, obtained in the second trimester of pregnancy. The origin of the receptors is a female donor with multiple sclerosis, enrolled in a pregnancy study.

The V gene is TRBV19, the J gene TRBJ2-7; 9 nucleotides align to TRBD2. This CDR3 comprises 15 residues. The V segment lost 0 bases and the J segment 1 base; nucleotides outside the gene matches: 1. Per the germline V gene, CDR1 is LNHDA and CDR2 is SQIVND (reference sequence). CDR3: CASSIDLAGSYEQYF. CDR3 nucleotide sequence: TGTGCCAGTAGTATAGACCTAGCGGGGTCCTACGAGCAGTACTTC.

V usage is TRBV14 and J usage is TRBJ2-7; D is unresolved. CDR3 size: 13 residues. CDR1 and CDR2 from the germline V gene are SGHDN and FVKESK. V was clipped by 4 bases and J by 2 bases, with 9 bases between them. The CDR3 region is CASSPRVPYEQYF. CDR3 nucleotide sequence: TGTGCCAGCAGCCCAAGAGTCCCCTACGAGCAGTACTTC.

The chain links TRBV15 to TRBJ2-3; 8 bases agree with TRBD2. The germline gives CDR1 LNHNV, CDR2 YYDKDF (reference sequence). The trim removed 9 bases at V and 4 bases at J, leaving 12 bases unmatched. The CDR3 consists of 15 residues. The CDR3 nucleotides read TGTGCCACGACCAAGCGGGGGAACCGGGCAGATACGCAGTATTTT. This codes for CATTKRGNRADTQYF.

The chain uses TRBV2 and TRBJ2-7; TRBD2 agrees at 13 bases. The length of the CDR3 is 16 residues. After removal of 6 bases from V and 3 bases from J, the junction contained 8 bases not matched to a gene. Germline CDR1 reads SNHLY; CDR2 reads FYNNEI. Here the CDR3 reads CASRPRLAGGIYEQYF. CDR3 nucleotides: TGTGCCAGCAGGCCAAGACTAGCGGGAGGCATCTACGAGCAGTACTTC.

The chain has TRBV11-2 and TRBJ2-3; a possible D gene is TRBD2 (6 bases). CDR1 and CDR2 (germline): SGHAT, FQNNGV. V was shortened by 5 bases and J by 4 bases, with 16 bases between the two germline ends. The CDR3 runs to 15 residues. DNA for the CDR3: TGTGCCAGCAGCCGACCTGGGGGGAATTCAGATACGCAGTATTTT. Its translation: CASSRPGGNSDTQYF.

The chain joins TRBV19 to TRBJ1-5; tentatively, D is TRBD1 (5 bases). CDR1 LNHDA and CDR2 SQIVND come from the germline V gene (reference sequence). There are 16 residues in the CDR3. The V end was cut by 1 base, the J end by 2 bases, with 12 bases between. The CDR3 spells CASSIGRGGGNQPQHF. CDR3 DNA sequence: TGTGCCAGTAGTATAGGAAGGGGTGGGGGCAATCAGCCCCAGCATTTT.

This clone has a single count. This chain connects TRBV15 to TRBJ2-3; 9 bases align to TRBD2. Germline V gene lookup returns CDR1 LNHNV and CDR2 YYDKDF (reference sequence). The CDR3 loop spans 12 amino acids. V trimming: 8 bases; J trimming: 4 bases; junction bases outside the gene matches: 1. The CDR3 region has the DNA TGTGCCACCGGCGGGGGGGCAGATACGCAGTATTTT. It yields the protein CATGGGADTQYF.